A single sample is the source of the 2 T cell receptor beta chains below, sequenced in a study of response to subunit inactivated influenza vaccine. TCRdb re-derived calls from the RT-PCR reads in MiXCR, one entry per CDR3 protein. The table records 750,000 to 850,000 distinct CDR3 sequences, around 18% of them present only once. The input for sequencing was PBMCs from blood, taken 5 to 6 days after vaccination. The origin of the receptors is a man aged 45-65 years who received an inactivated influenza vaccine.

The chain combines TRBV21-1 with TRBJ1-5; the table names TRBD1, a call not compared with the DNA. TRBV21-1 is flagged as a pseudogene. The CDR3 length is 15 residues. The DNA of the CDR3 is TGTGCCAGCAGCAAAGTCTACAGGGCGAGTCAGCCCCAGCATTTT. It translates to CASSKVYRASQPQHF.

Written as DNA, the CDR3 is TGTGCCAGCTCAAGGTACAGCGGGAGTCGGGGGAATGAGCAGTTCTTC. It translates to CASSRYSGSRGNEQFF. The chain has TRBV18 and TRBJ2-1; 8 bases agree with TRBD2. The CDR3 contains 16 residues. V shed 5 bases, J shed 7 bases, and the junction held 13 bases outside the gene matches. CDR1 is KGHSH and CDR2 is LQKENI in the germline V gene.